This TCR beta chain was captured by sequencing in a study of response to subunit inactivated influenza vaccine. TCRdb passed the RT-PCR reads through MiXCR, listing each CDR3 protein once. Among 650,000 to 800,000 distinct CDR3 sequences listed, roughly 13% were seen once. CDR1 is MGHDK, CDR2 SYGVNS, per germline. The trim removed 3 bases at V and 4 bases at J, leaving 4 bases unmatched. The CDR3 totals 15 residues. In its sample, this clonotype was seen a few times. The clonotype was recovered from a middle-aged man who received an inactivated influenza vaccine. The specimen comprised PBMCs from blood, sampled 14 days before vaccination. The V gene is TRBV25-1, the J gene TRBJ2-5; the match to TRBD1 covers 11 bases. CDR3: CASSDPGTGGETQYF. In DNA form, the CDR3 reads TGTGCCAGCAGTGACCCCGGGACAGGGGGAGAGACCCAGTACTTC.